The 8 T cell receptor beta chains in this list originate from one sample, sequenced in a study of cytomegalovirus exposure and HLA in healthy donors. Primers for the PCR totalled 60 Vbeta and 13 Jbeta. Libraries were prepared by immunoSEQ multiplex PCR; TCRdb keeps only in-frame clonotypes and omits some of them. The repertoire consists of 90,000 to 130,000 clones, with around 84% occurring once and the leading ten covering approximately 23%. The sequenced material came from PBMCs. The receptors originated from a man under 40 in good health and CMV-seropositive.

This clone was found a few times. This chain links TRBV7-2 with TRBJ2-6, with D possibly matching TRBD2 (7 bases). Between the trimmed V and J ends, which lost 2 bases and 0 bases, there was a span of 17 bases. CDR1 is SGHTA and CDR2 is FQGNSA in the germline V gene. The CDR3 runs 19 residues. The CDR3 here is CASSLTFGGPASGANVLTF. CDR3 bases: TGTGCCAGCAGCTTAACGTTCGGGGGGCCTGCCTCTGGGGCCAACGTCCTGACTTTC.

This chain joins TRBV7-9 and TRBJ1-4; tentatively, D is TRBD1 (6 bases). The germline V gene has CDR1 SEHNR and CDR2 FQNEAQ (reference sequence). CDR3 length: 18 residues. With 1 base removed from V and 10 bases from J, the gap between germline ends came to 25 bases. CDR3 nucleotides: TGTGCCAGCAGCTTAGAAATCCTGCCCGGGACAAATAAAGGAAAACTGTTTTTT. Its translation: CASSLEILPGTNKGKLFF.

This clone was detected a few times. The chain links TRBV15 to TRBJ2-5, with D tentatively TRBD2 (5 bases). This CDR3 contains 16 residues. Germline loops: CDR1 LNHNV, CDR2 YYDKDF (reference sequence). V dropped 2 bases and J dropped 5 bases, with 18 bases sitting between them. DNA for the CDR3: TGTGCCACCAGCAGACCCCGGGGTCACTTGGGGGAGACCCAGTACTTC. It yields the protein CATSRPRGHLGETQYF.

The chain links TRBV19 to TRBJ2-7, with 11 bases lining up with TRBD1. The CDR3 sequence is 16 residues long. Germline CDR1 reads LNHDA; CDR2 reads SQIVND (reference sequence). Germline trimming cut 1 base from V and 4 bases from J; bases unmatched to any gene: 6. In nucleotides, the CDR3 is TGTGCCAGTAGTATAGGAGCGGACAGGGGGCTTTACGAGCAGTACTTC. Translated: CASSIGADRGLYEQYF.

CDR3 loop: CASSGLGETDTQYF. DNA for the CDR3: TGTGCCAGCAGTGGCCTCGGAGAGACAGATACGCAGTATTTT. The rearrangement links TRBV27 to TRBJ2-3; D unclear. With 5 bases removed from V and 3 bases from J, the gap between germline ends came to 12 bases. CDR3 length: 14 amino acids. Germline V gene lookup returns CDR1 MNHEY and CDR2 SMNVEV (reference sequence).

J is TRBJ1-2 and V is TRBV11-2; 7 bases match TRBD1. Germline CDR1 and CDR2: SGHAT and FQNNGV. The ends lost 6 bases at V and 2 bases at J; junction bases unmatched: 9. The CDR3 spans 15 residues. This CDR3 reads CASRPEAGGNYGYTF. CDR3 DNA sequence: TGTGCCAGCAGGCCGGAGGCAGGGGGAAACTATGGCTACACCTTC.

The chain is built from TRBV18 and TRBJ2-4; D possibly corresponds to TRBD1 (5 bases). V lost 2 bases and J lost 5, with 7 bases in between. Germline V gene data show CDR1 as KGHSH and CDR2 as LQKENI. The CDR3 consists of 13 residues. The CDR3 nucleotides are TGTGCCAGCTCACCAGGGGCTGAAAACATTCAGTACTTC. Protein sequence: CASSPGAENIQYF.

The V and J genes are TRBV11-2 and TRBJ2-7; D possibly corresponds to TRBD1 (6 bases). The germline V gene has CDR1 SGHAT and CDR2 FQNNGV. With 0 bases removed from V and 0 bases from J, the gap between germline ends came to 18 bases. The CDR3 has 18 amino acids. CDR3: CASSLDRKLSDSSYEQYF. The CDR3 DNA follows: TGTGCCAGCAGCTTAGATCGAAAACTATCGGACAGCTCCTACGAGCAGTACTTC.